The 22 T cell receptor beta chains in this list originate from one sample, sequenced in a study of T cell repertoires in cytomegalovirus infection. Each CDR3 protein gets one entry after TCRdb re-called the reads with MiXCR. The repertoire has fewer than 950,000 distinct CDR3 sequences, 30% to 35% of them found once; the top ten carry under 15%. Antigens of these TCRs are unknown. Sequenced material: cultured CD8+ T cells from PBMCs, taken from culture after CMV antigen stimulation. These receptors were taken from a human donor in good health (CMV status not recorded). Some clones in this sample may be carry-over from other donors' samples.

This sequence joins TRBV7-6 and TRBJ2-5, with TRBD2 matching 12 bases. Germline loops: CDR1 SGHVS, CDR2 FNYEAQ. The CDR3 is 18 amino acids. V was clipped by 6 bases and J by 2 bases; unmatched bases: 13. The CDR3 reads CASSSRASGGARQETQYF. CDR3 in DNA: TGTGCCAGCAGTTCACGGGCTAGCGGGGGGGCCCGGCAAGAGACCCAGTACTTC.

The chain is built from TRBV11-1 and TRBJ2-1, with 13 positions matching TRBD2. Germline V gene lookup returns CDR1 SGHAT and CDR2 FQDESV (reference sequence). The CDR3 covers 17 residues. V gave up 5 bases and J gave up 4 bases; unmatched junction bases: 8. CDR3 in amino acids: CASSQWTSGGRYNEQFF. Here the CDR3 DNA reads TGTGCCAGCAGCCAGTGGACTAGCGGGGGCCGTTACAATGAGCAGTTCTTC.

Of note for this clonotype: This is likely a read error, given that the CDR3 carries no conserved phenylalanine or tryptophan at its end. The chain carries TRBV7-6 and TRBJ2-1; D is perhaps TRBD2 (6 bases). The V end was cut by 3 bases, the J end by 0 bases, with 6 bases between. CDR1 and CDR2 (germline): SGHVS, FNYEAQ. The CDR3 has 14 residues. The CDR3 DNA sequence: TGTGCCAGCAGCTTGGACTACTCCTACAATGAGCAGTTCTGC. It yields the protein CASSLDYSYNEQFC.

The rearrangement uses TRBV27 and TRBJ2-7, with D uncertain. Looked up from germline, CDR1 is MNHEY and CDR2 is SMNVEV (reference sequence). V lost 10 bases, J lost 9 bases, and 19 bases lay in between. The CDR3 covers 12 residues. The chain's CDR3 is CAIPTCTIGQYV. CDR3 DNA sequence: TGTGCCATCCCGACTTGTACAATCGGGCAGTACGTC.

This clonotype was picked up many times. The chain recombines TRBV7-8 with TRBJ2-3, with 9 bases lining up with TRBD2. The germline V gene has CDR1 SGHVS and CDR2 FQNEAQ. The V gene end was trimmed by 1 base and the J gene end by 1 base; junction bases not matched to a gene: 3. This CDR3 spans 16 amino acids. The CDR3 nucleotides are TGTGCCAGCAGCTTAGGAGCGGGGGGACGCACAGATACGCAGTATTTT. Translated: CASSLGAGGRTDTQYF.

The CDR3 spells CASSPTPSGAYEQYV. The DNA of the CDR3 is TGTGCCAGCAGTCCGACCCCTAGCGGGGCTTACGAGCAGTACGTC. This chain joins TRBV27 and TRBJ2-7; 9 nucleotides match TRBD2. CDR1 MNHEY and CDR2 SMNVEV come from the germline V gene (reference sequence). Germline trimming cut 5 bases from V and 4 bases from J; bases unmatched to any gene: 9. The CDR3 runs to 15 residues.

The V and J genes are TRBV4-1 and TRBJ2-3, with TRBD1 as a possible D gene (6 bases). The CDR3 is made up of 15 amino acids. The V and J ends lost 6 bases and 2 bases respectively, with 15 bases between them. In germline, CDR1 is MGHRA, CDR2 YSYEKL. The CDR3 loop is CASSPDRLNTDTQYF. As DNA, the CDR3 is TGCGCCAGCAGTCCGGACAGACTAAACACAGATACGCAGTATTTT.

Only a few counts were recorded for this clonotype. The V call is TRBV6-5, the J call TRBJ2-2; 10 positions agree with TRBD1. This CDR3 has 17 amino acids. The ends lost 0 bases at V and 4 bases at J; junction bases unmatched: 5. Germline CDR1 is MNHEY and CDR2 is SVGAGI. The DNA of the CDR3 is TGTGCCAGCAGTTACTCTGGGACAGGGGCCTCCACCGGGGAGCTGTTTTTT. Encoded protein: CASSYSGTGASTGELFF.

This clonotype was seen only a few times. This chain connects TRBV10-3 to TRBJ2-1; 10 bases line up with TRBD2. V was pared by 4 bases and J by 6 bases, with 6 bases of the junction left unmatched. CDR1 is ENHRY and CDR2 is SYGVKD in the germline V gene. The CDR3 has 15 amino acids. The CDR3, as DNA: TGTGCCATCAGTGGAACTAGCGGGGCTGGCAATGAGCAGTTCTTC. Translated: CAISGTSGAGNEQFF.

This clonotype turned up a few times. The chain carries TRBV6-1 and TRBJ2-1; no definite D call. CDR1 MNHNS and CDR2 SASEGT come from the germline V gene. The CDR3 extends over 15 amino acids. The V and J ends lost 2 bases and 0 bases respectively, with 8 bases between them. CDR3 sequence reads: CASSESLSSYNEQFF. The CDR3 DNA reads TGTGCCAGCAGTGAATCCCTGAGCTCCTACAATGAGCAGTTCTTC.

This clonotype was counted a few times. The V and J genes are TRBV7-9 and TRBJ1-1; perhaps TRBD1 as D (5 bases). The CDR3 runs to 14 residues. The V and J ends lost 2 bases and 4 bases respectively, with 11 bases between them. Germline V gene data show CDR1 as SEHNR and CDR2 as FQNEAQ (reference sequence). This CDR3 is CASSLPQGVTEAFF. DNA for the CDR3: TGTGCCAGCAGCTTACCCCAGGGTGTCACTGAAGCTTTCTTT. The whole variable domain, filled in from reference TRBV7-9 and TRBJ1-1, reads DTGVSQNPRHKITKRGQNVTFRCDPISEHNRLYWYRQTLGQGPEFLTYFQNEAQLEKSRLLSDRFSAERPKGSFSTLEIQRTEQGDSAMYLCASSLPQGVTEAFFGQGTRLTVV.

CDR3 region: CASSLPVLMARGENTEAFF. The DNA of the CDR3 is TGTGCCAGCAGTTTACCCGTCTTAATGGCTAGAGGGGAGAACACTGAAGCTTTCTTT. The chain combines TRBV28 with TRBJ1-1, with TRBD1 as a possible D gene (5 bases). The germline V gene encodes CDR1 MDHEN and CDR2 SYDVKM. The CDR3 contains 19 residues. V was pared by 2 bases and J by 1 base, with 23 bases between.

J is TRBJ1-2 and V is TRBV4-1, with D unresolved. The CDR3 loop spans 14 amino acids. With 2 bases removed from V and 1 base from J, the gap between germline ends came to 8 bases. The germline gives CDR1 MGHRA, CDR2 YSYEKL. The CDR3 coding sequence is TGCGCCAGCAGCCAACGACCCGATAACTATGGCTACACCTTC. This gives the protein CASSQRPDNYGYTF.

As to this clonotype: A much larger clone lies a single base off, so this may be a read error. The chain joins TRBV6-8 to TRBJ2-5, with D unclear. This CDR3 contains 14 residues. The V end lost 7 bases, the J end lost 1 base, and 13 bases lay between the germline ends. The V gene's germline CDR1 is MNHGY and CDR2 SAAAGT. CDR3 residues: CASISSRPQETQYF. The CDR3 nucleotides are TGTGCCAGCATTTCCTCCCGCCCCCAAGAGACCCAGTACTTC.

This chain joins TRBV4-1 and TRBJ2-1; 8 bases line up with TRBD2. The CDR3 runs to 19 residues. J lost 1 base, V lost 0 bases, and 11 bases had no gene match. Germline V gene sequence: CDR1 MGHRA, CDR2 YSYEKL. The CDR3 loop reads CASSQDALTAGESYNEQFF. The CDR3 DNA reads as TGCGCCAGCAGCCAAGATGCACTCACAGCGGGGGAATCCTACAATGAGCAGTTCTTC.

This clonotype was seen only once. The chain is built from TRBV29-1 and TRBJ2-1; the D gene is possibly TRBD1 (5 bases). V was trimmed by 8 bases and J by 10 bases, leaving 15 bases between them. CDR1 is SQVTM, CDR2 ANQGSEA, per germline. CDR3 length equals 11 residues. In DNA form, the CDR3 reads TGCAGCCCTGGTAGGGGTAGGGAGCAGTTCTTC. Protein sequence: CSPGRGREQFF.

This clonotype has just a few counts. The chain links TRBV7-9 to TRBJ1-2; 8 positions match TRBD1. Germline values: CDR1 SEHNR, CDR2 FQNEAQ (reference sequence). V trimming: 4 bases; J trimming: 4 bases; junction bases outside the gene matches: 14. This CDR3 spans 17 amino acids. As DNA, the CDR3 is TGTGCCAGCAGCTCCTCCCCTCAGACAGGGGAGGCCTATGGCTACACCTTC. The encoded protein is CASSSSPQTGEAYGYTF.

V is TRBV27 and J is TRBJ1-2; D might be TRBD1 (5 bases). V was cut by 5 bases and J by 0 bases, with 13 bases left in between. The CDR3 extends over 15 amino acids. Germline V CDR1 and CDR2: MNHEY, SMNVEV (reference sequence). The CDR3 sequence is CASSTGTGANYGYTF. The CDR3 coding sequence is TGTGCCAGCAGTACGGGGACCGGAGCTAACTATGGCTACACCTTC.

This chain connects TRBV28 to TRBJ1-5, with D possibly TRBD1 on 6 matching bases. Germline V gives CDR1 MDHEN, CDR2 SYDVKM. The CDR3 consists of 14 residues. Trimming took off 7 bases at V and 6 bases at J, with 16 bases between the two ends. CDR3 amino acids: CASTLLGGGQPQHF. DNA for the CDR3: TGTGCCAGCACCCTTCTAGGGGGTGGTCAGCCCCAGCATTTT. Looking up the rest from reference TRBV28 and TRBJ1-5 gives the full variable domain: DVKVTQSSRYLVKRTGEKVFLECVQDMDHENMFWYRQDPGLGLRLIYFSYDVKMKEKGDIPEGYSVSREKKERFSLILESASTNQTSMYLCASTLLGGGQPQHFGDGTRLSIL.

In this sample, this clonotype turned up a few times. The chain uses TRBV19 and TRBJ2-5; D is possibly TRBD1 or TRBD2 (5 bases each). Germline CDR1 reads LNHDA; CDR2 reads SQIVND (reference sequence). The CDR3 is 15 amino acids. V shed 10 bases and J shed 5 bases, with 23 bases lying between them. CDR3 nucleotides: TGTGCCACCGGGGACCGGGGCCTGACGTGGGAGACCCAGTACTTC. It specifies CATGDRGLTWETQYF. Using reference TRBV19 and TRBJ2-5 for the parts outside the CDR3, the full variable domain is DGGITQSPKYLFRKEGQNVTLSCEQNLNHDAMYWYRQDPGQGLRLIYYSQIVNDFQKGDIAEGYSVSREKKESFPLTVTSAQKNPTAFYLCATGDRGLTWETQYFGPGTRLLVL.

J is TRBJ2-2 and V is TRBV7-8; D might be TRBD2 (6 bases). Germline V lookup: CDR1 SGHVS, CDR2 FQNEAQ. V was pared by 1 base and J by 4 bases, with 10 bases between. CDR3 size: 15 residues. CDR3 region: CASSLGGGATGELFF. The CDR3 DNA is TGTGCCAGCAGCTTAGGAGGAGGGGCCACCGGGGAGCTGTTTTTT.

About this clonotype itself: The junction does not match germline at one end; this may be a read error. The DNA of the CDR3 is TGTGCCGGCAGCCTAAGACAGGGGATGAACACTGAAGCTTTCTTT. It is translated as CAGSLRQGMNTEAFF. The gene calls are TRBV14 and TRBJ1-1, with TRBD1 identical over 8 bases. Germline CDR1 SGHDN, CDR2 FVKESK. The CDR3 length is 15 residues.